These 27 T cell receptor beta chains were all obtained from the same sample, sequenced in a study of T-cell memory formation after mild COVID-19. TCRdb re-analysed the 5' RACE reads in MiXCR, keeping a single row per CDR3 protein. There are hundreds of thousands of distinct CDR3 sequences in the sample; 20% to 25% occur only once, and under 8.5% lies in the top ten. Sequences were obtained from PBMCs or a T cell subset sorted from them (not recorded which). The source is an adult woman who had mild COVID-19 (a few samples of this study predate the infection). Cell type and time point are not known.

This clonotype was detected a few times. The genes are TRBV11-2 and TRBJ1-5; weak D call: TRBD1 (6 bases). CDR3 size: 16 residues. Trimming cost V 1 base and J 4 bases, with 14 bases left between them. The germline CDR1 and CDR2 sequences are SGHAT and FQNNGV. The CDR3 sequence is CASSLGLQGLNQPQHF. CDR3 in DNA: TGTGCCAGCAGCTTAGGCTTGCAGGGGCTGAATCAGCCCCAGCATTTT.

At least ten counts were recorded for this clonotype. V is TRBV29-1 and J is TRBJ1-1, with TRBD1 as a possible D gene (5 bases). V lost 3 bases and J lost 5, with 13 bases in between. Germline CDR1 SQVTM, CDR2 ANQGSEA. This CDR3 comprises 13 residues. The CDR3 loop reads CSVERGVGTEAFF. The CDR3 bases are TGCAGCGTTGAGCGGGGGGTAGGTACTGAAGCTTTCTTT.

This clonotype was seen ten or more times. The V call is TRBV2, the J call TRBJ2-1, with a possible D match to TRBD2 (7 bases). The CDR3 loop spans 16 amino acids. The V end lost 6 bases, the J end lost 5 bases, and 20 bases lay between the germline ends. CDR1 and CDR2 (germline): SNHLY, FYNNEI. The CDR3 DNA reads TGTGCCAGCAGGGCCTTTTGGGGGGGCGGCCACAATGAGCAGTTCTTC. This codes for CASRAFWGGGHNEQFF.

This rearrangement joins TRBV4-2 to TRBJ2-1, with 8 bases fitting TRBD2. Unmatched junction bases numbered 14, after V lost 2 bases and J lost 5 bases. Germline V gives CDR1 LGHNA, CDR2 YNFKEQ. This CDR3 has 18 residues. CDR3 residues: CASSQLGRIAGYNNEQFF. In nucleotides, the CDR3 is TGTGCCAGCAGCCAACTCGGAAGAATAGCGGGATATAACAATGAGCAGTTCTTC.

This clonotype was counted at least ten times. This chain uses TRBV11-2 with TRBJ2-1; D perhaps matches TRBD2 (6 bases). The length of the CDR3 is 13 residues. V lost 3 bases and J 9 bases, leaving 12 bases between the germline ends. In germline, CDR1 is SGHAT, CDR2 FQNNGV. CDR3 DNA sequence: TGTGCCAGCAGCTTTAGTAGGAGGGGTGAGCAGTTCTTC. Translated: CASSFSRRGEQFF.

The chain combines TRBV7-6 with TRBJ1-5, with D possibly being TRBD1 (6 bases). The germline V and J ends were trimmed by 5 bases and 4 bases, with 12 bases remaining between them. This CDR3 contains 14 residues. Germline V gives CDR1 SGHVS, CDR2 FNYEAQ. CDR3 sequence reads: CASSRSGENQPQHF. CDR3 nucleotides: TGTGCCAGCAGCCGGTCAGGGGAGAATCAGCCCCAGCATTTT.

The chain recombines TRBV20-1 with TRBJ2-7; TRBD2 matches at 10 bases. The ends lost 6 bases at V and 5 bases at J; junction bases unmatched: 10. The CDR3 loop spans 14 amino acids. The V gene's germline CDR1 is DFQATT and CDR2 SNEGSKA (reference sequence). The CDR3: CSARTSGPPHEQYF. DNA of the CDR3: TGCAGTGCAAGGACTAGCGGTCCCCCCCACGAGCAGTACTTC.

V is TRBV24-1 and J is TRBJ2-2, with TRBD1 matching over 9 bases. The CDR3 has 14 residues. The germline CDR1 and CDR2 sequences are KGHDR and SFDVKD. The V gene end was trimmed by 7 bases and the J gene end by 6 bases; junction bases not matched to a gene: 5. This CDR3 is CATSGTGIAGELFF. DNA for the CDR3: TGTGCCACCAGCGGGACAGGGATAGCCGGGGAGCTGTTTTTT.

The chain links TRBV10-3 to TRBJ2-1; 8 bases fit TRBD2. Germline V gene lookup returns CDR1 ENHRY and CDR2 SYGVKD. CDR3 size: 13 residues. Losses at the gene ends were 5 bases for V and 6 bases for J; bases not matched to a gene: 3. This chain's CDR3 is CAISPREGNEQFF. DNA of the CDR3: TGTGCCATCAGTCCCCGGGAGGGCAATGAGCAGTTCTTC.

The rearrangement uses TRBV20-1 and TRBJ2-5, with D tentatively TRBD1 (5 bases). This CDR3 has 15 amino acids. V dropped 0 bases and J dropped 1 base, with 12 bases sitting between them. Per germline, CDR1 DFQATT and CDR2 SNEGSKA (reference sequence). CDR3 region: CSARDQGVFQETQYF. The CDR3 DNA sequence: TGCAGTGCTAGAGATCAGGGCGTCTTCCAAGAGACCCAGTACTTC.

CDR3 sequence: CASTPWGQGYEQYF. CDR3 nucleotide sequence: TGTGCCAGCACCCCATGGGGGCAGGGCTACGAGCAGTACTTC. The chain carries TRBV6-6 and TRBJ2-7, with a possible D match to TRBD1 (6 bases). V was pared by 7 bases and J by 3 bases, with 16 bases between. Germline V gene data show CDR1 as MNHNY and CDR2 as SVGAGI (reference sequence). CDR3 length equals 14 residues.

The rearrangement joins TRBV7-3 to TRBJ2-6, with D uncertain. Per the germline V gene, CDR1 is SGHTA and CDR2 is FQGTGA. The germline V and J ends were trimmed by 3 bases and 0 bases, with 6 bases remaining between them. The CDR3 sequence is 15 residues long. The CDR3: CASSLGYSGANVLTF. DNA of the CDR3: TGTGCCAGCAGCTTGGGGTACTCTGGGGCCAACGTCCTGACTTTC. Supplemented by reference TRBV7-3 and TRBJ2-6, the full variable domain reads GAGVSQTPSNKVTEKGKYVELRCDPISGHTALYWYRQSLGQGPEFLIYFQGTGAADDSGLPNDRFFAVRPEGSVSTLKIQRTERGDSAVYLCASSLGYSGANVLTFGAGSRLTVL.

This chain links TRBV20-1 with TRBJ1-5; perhaps TRBD1 as D (6 bases). CDR1 is DFQATT, CDR2 SNEGSKA, per germline (reference sequence). The CDR3 spans 15 residues. V dropped 0 bases and J dropped 0 bases, with 9 bases sitting between them. The CDR3 loop is CSAREVGGSNQPQHF. CDR3 nucleotide sequence: TGCAGTGCTAGAGAGGTAGGGGGTAGCAATCAGCCCCAGCATTTT.

The J gene is TRBJ2-7, the V gene TRBV14, with 8 bases aligning to TRBD2. Germline-derived CDR1 and CDR2 are SGHDN and FVKESK. V dropped 4 bases and J dropped 1; count of bases not matched to a gene: 12. The CDR3 is 17 amino acids. In DNA, the CDR3 is TGTGCCAGCAGCCCAGGTACGGGGGGGCGAAATTCCTACGAGCAGTACTTC. Its translation is CASSPGTGGRNSYEQYF.

The CDR3 DNA follows: TGTGCCAGCAGTTCCCCGCTAGCGGGGATCTACGAGCAGTACTTC. Amino acids: CASSSPLAGIYEQYF. This chain uses TRBV27 with TRBJ2-7; 9 bases fit TRBD2. Trimming took 4 bases from V and 3 from J; bases not matched to a gene: 7. Per the germline V gene, CDR1 is MNHEY and CDR2 is SMNVEV (reference sequence). The CDR3 is 15 residues long.

This clonotype occurred a few times. The CDR3 reads CASSLGRRGGYTF. CDR3 coding DNA: TGTGCCAGCAGCCTTGGGCGGAGAGGGGGCTACACCTTC. The rearrangement links TRBV7-9 to TRBJ1-2; the D is unclear. V was clipped by 5 bases and J by 8 bases, with 15 bases between them. Germline values: CDR1 SEHNR, CDR2 FQNEAQ (reference sequence). There are 13 residues in the CDR3. The whole variable domain, remainder taken from reference TRBV7-9 and TRBJ1-2, is DTGVSQNPRHKITKRGQNVTFRCDPISEHNRLYWYRQTLGQGPEFLTYFQNEAQLEKSRLLSDRFSAERPKGSFSTLEIQRTEQGDSAMYLCASSLGRRGGYTFGSGTRLTVV.

This rearrangement joins TRBV27 to TRBJ2-1; TRBD1 agrees at 9 bases. Germline V gene lookup returns CDR1 MNHEY and CDR2 SMNVEV (reference sequence). Losses at the gene ends were 0 bases for V and 7 bases for J; bases not matched to a gene: 13. The CDR3 has 18 amino acids. Here the CDR3 DNA reads TGTGCCAGCAGTTTATCGAGCTTCCCGGGACAGGGATTGAATGAGCAGTTCTTC. This gives the protein CASSLSSFPGQGLNEQFF.

This chain uses TRBV4-2 with TRBJ2-3, with 11 bases matching TRBD2. The CDR3 contains 13 residues. Germline-derived CDR1 and CDR2 are LGHNA and YNFKEQ. The junction had 5 bases not matched to a gene; V was cut back by 9 bases and J by 6 bases. CDR3 in amino acids: CASSGGAWDTQYF. The DNA of the CDR3 is TGTGCCAGTAGCGGGGGGGCCTGGGATACGCAGTATTTT.

This chain links TRBV5-1 with TRBJ2-3; 9 positions match TRBD1. V was clipped by 4 bases and J by 5 bases; unmatched bases: 8. The CDR3 has 15 amino acids. CDR1 SGHRS and CDR2 YFSETQ come from the germline V gene. In DNA form, the CDR3 reads TGCGCCAGCAGCCAGATGACAGGGGGATTAGATACGCAGTATTTT. This translates into CASSQMTGGLDTQYF.

This clonotype occurred once. This rearrangement joins TRBV5-1 to TRBJ2-7; TRBD2 agrees at 14 bases. V gave up 0 bases and J gave up 5 bases; unmatched junction bases: 10. The germline V gene has CDR1 SGHRS and CDR2 YFSETQ. The CDR3 extends over 18 amino acids. DNA of the CDR3: TGCGCCAGCAGCTTGGTCTACGGACTAGCGGGAGGCTCGGACGAGCAGTACTTC. Its protein is CASSLVYGLAGGSDEQYF.

J is TRBJ1-1 and V is TRBV12-3 or TRBV12-4; D gene uncertain. CDR3 length: 12 amino acids. Trimming took off 4 bases at V and 10 bases at J, with 13 bases between the two ends. CDR3 bases: TGTGCCAGCAGTTCGGCCCCCCCTGGAGCTTTCTTT. The encoded protein is CASSSAPPGAFF.

This clonotype was counted between two and nine times. This chain uses TRBV7-9 with TRBJ2-5; 10 nucleotides line up with TRBD2. The CDR3 loop spans 15 amino acids. Unmatched junction bases numbered 3, after V lost 0 bases and J lost 5 bases. Per the germline V gene, CDR1 is SEHNR and CDR2 is FQNEAQ (reference sequence). The CDR3 bases are TGTGCCAGCAGCTTAGCAGAACTAGCGGGGGAGACCCAGTACTTC. It codes for CASSLAELAGETQYF.

This clonotype turned up a few times. The germline gene is not matched at one end of the junction; a read error may be the cause. This chain connects TRBV7-7 to TRBJ2-2, with TRBD2 as a possible D gene (6 bases). Germline values: CDR1 SSHAT, CDR2 FNYEAQ (reference sequence). The CDR3 totals 13 residues. CDR3 nucleotide sequence: TGTGCTAGCAGCCAGACTAGGCCCGGGGAGCTGTTTTTT. Residues: CASSQTRPGELFF.

The rearrangement uses TRBV5-4 and TRBJ2-5, with 8 bases identical to TRBD2. Losses at the gene ends were 6 bases for V and 5 bases for J; bases not matched to a gene: 6. The CDR3 runs to 13 residues. CDR1 and CDR2 from the germline V gene are SGHNT and YYREEE (reference sequence). The CDR3 protein is CASTSGSRETQYF. CDR3 DNA: TGTGCCAGCACCAGCGGGAGTCGGGAGACCCAGTACTTC.

Only a few counts were recorded for this clonotype. V is TRBV29-1 and J is TRBJ1-1; D is undetermined. Trimming cost V 4 bases and J 0 bases, with 21 bases left between them. Germline CDR1 reads SQVTM; CDR2 reads ANQGSEA. The CDR3 sequence is 17 residues long. CDR3 amino acids: CSVGGSGGNLMNTEAFF. The DNA of the CDR3 is TGCAGCGTTGGAGGTTCTGGAGGAAACCTCATGAACACTGAAGCTTTCTTT. Supplemented by reference TRBV29-1 and TRBJ1-1, the full variable domain reads SAVISQKPSRDICQRGTSLTIQCQVDSQVTMMFWYRQQPGQSLTLIATANQGSEATYESGFVIDKFPISRPNLTFSTLTVSNMSPEDSSIYLCSVGGSGGNLMNTEAFFGQGTRLTVV.

The chain couples TRBV7-9 to TRBJ1-4; D possibly corresponds to TRBD1 (5 bases). This CDR3 region has 14 residues. Germline CDR1 reads SEHNR; CDR2 reads FQNEAQ (reference sequence). V lost 10 bases and J 6 bases, leaving 18 bases between the germline ends. CDR3 nucleotides: TGTGCCACTATCGGGGGTTCTGTGGATGAAAAACTGTTTTTT. Amino acid sequence: CATIGGSVDEKLFF.

This sequence joins TRBV6-6 and TRBJ1-5, with D perhaps TRBD1 (6 bases). CDR3 length: 22 amino acids. V dropped 0 bases and J dropped 6 bases, with 33 bases sitting between them. CDR1 is MNHNY and CDR2 is SVGAGI in the germline V gene (reference sequence). The chain's CDR3 is CASSYSKGLFGQPNPRGQPQHF. CDR3 coding DNA: TGTGCCAGCAGTTACTCGAAAGGGCTTTTCGGACAGCCAAACCCTCGGGGTCAGCCCCAGCATTTT.